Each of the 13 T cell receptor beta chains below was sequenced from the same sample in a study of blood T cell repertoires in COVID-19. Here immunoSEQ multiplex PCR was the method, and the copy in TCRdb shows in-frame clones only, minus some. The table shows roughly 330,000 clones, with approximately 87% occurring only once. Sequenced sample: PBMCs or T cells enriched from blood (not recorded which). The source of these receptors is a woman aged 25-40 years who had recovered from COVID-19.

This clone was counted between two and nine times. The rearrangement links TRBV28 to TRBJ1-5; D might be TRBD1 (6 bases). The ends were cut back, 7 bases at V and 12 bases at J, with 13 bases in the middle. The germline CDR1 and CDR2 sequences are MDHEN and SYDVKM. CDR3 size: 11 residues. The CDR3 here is CASIQGSLQHF. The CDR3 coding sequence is TGTGCCAGCATTCAGGGGTCGCTCCAGCATTTT.

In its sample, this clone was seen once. The CDR3 spells CASSSLTGTLQPQHF. Here the CDR3 DNA reads TGTGCCAGCAGCTCCCTGACAGGGACGCTTCAGCCCCAGCATTTT. J is TRBJ1-5 and V is TRBV7-2, with 7 bases matching TRBD1. The V gene's germline CDR1 is SGHTA and CDR2 FQGNSA. Trimming cost V 4 bases and J 6 bases; bases outside gene matches: 9. The CDR3 covers 15 residues.

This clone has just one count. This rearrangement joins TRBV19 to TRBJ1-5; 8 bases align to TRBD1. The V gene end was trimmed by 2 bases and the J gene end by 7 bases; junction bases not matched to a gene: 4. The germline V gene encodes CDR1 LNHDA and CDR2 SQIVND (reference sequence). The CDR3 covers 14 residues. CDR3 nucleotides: TGTGCCAGTAGTATAACGACAGGGGAACAGCCCCAGCATTTT. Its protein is CASSITTGEQPQHF.

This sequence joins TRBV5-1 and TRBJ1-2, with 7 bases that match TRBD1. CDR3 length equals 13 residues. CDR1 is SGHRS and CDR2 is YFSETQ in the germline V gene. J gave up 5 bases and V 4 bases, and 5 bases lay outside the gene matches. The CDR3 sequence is CASSQGQLYGYTF. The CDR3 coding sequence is TGCGCCAGCAGCCAGGGACAGCTTTATGGCTACACCTTC.

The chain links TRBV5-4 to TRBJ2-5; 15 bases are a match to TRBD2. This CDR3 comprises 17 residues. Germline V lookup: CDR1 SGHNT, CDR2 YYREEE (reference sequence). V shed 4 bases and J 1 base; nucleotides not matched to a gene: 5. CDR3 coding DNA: TGTGCCAGCAGCCCGGGACTAGCGGGGGGAACCCAAGAGACCCAGTACTTC. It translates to CASSPGLAGGTQETQYF. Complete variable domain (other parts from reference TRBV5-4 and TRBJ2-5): ETGVTQSPTHLIKTRGQQVTLRCSSQSGHNTVSWYQQALGQGPQFIFQYYREEENGRGNFPPRFSGLQFPNYSSELNVNALELDDSALYLCASSPGLAGGTQETQYFGPGTRLLVL.

The CDR3 reads CASSESTGTGTEAFF. CDR3 nucleotide sequence: TGTGCCAGCAGTGAATCGACAGGGACGGGCACTGAAGCTTTCTTT. The V gene is TRBV2, the J gene TRBJ1-1; TRBD1 matches 7 bases. V lost 2 bases, J lost 4 bases, and 7 bases stayed unmatched. This CDR3 region has 15 residues. Germline CDR1 reads SNHLY; CDR2 reads FYNNEI.

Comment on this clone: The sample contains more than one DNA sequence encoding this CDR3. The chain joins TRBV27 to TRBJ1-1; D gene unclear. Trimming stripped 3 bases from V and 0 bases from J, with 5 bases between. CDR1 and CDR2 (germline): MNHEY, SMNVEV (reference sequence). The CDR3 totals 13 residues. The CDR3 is CASSLQVNTEAFF. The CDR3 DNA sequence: TGTGCCAGCAGTTTGCAGGTGAACACTGAAGCTTTCTTT.

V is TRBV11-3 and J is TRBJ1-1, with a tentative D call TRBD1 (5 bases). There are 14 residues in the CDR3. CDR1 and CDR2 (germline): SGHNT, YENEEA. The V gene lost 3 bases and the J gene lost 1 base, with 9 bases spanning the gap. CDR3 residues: CASSFGQGNTEAFF. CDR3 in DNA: TGTGCCAGCAGCTTTGGGCAGGGGAACACTGAAGCTTTCTTT. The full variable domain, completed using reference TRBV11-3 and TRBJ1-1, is EAGVVQSPRYKIIEKKQPVAFWCNPISGHNTLYWYLQNLGQGPELLIRYENEEAVDDSQLPKDRFSAERLKGVDSTLKIQPAELGDSAVYLCASSFGQGNTEAFFGQGTRLTVV.

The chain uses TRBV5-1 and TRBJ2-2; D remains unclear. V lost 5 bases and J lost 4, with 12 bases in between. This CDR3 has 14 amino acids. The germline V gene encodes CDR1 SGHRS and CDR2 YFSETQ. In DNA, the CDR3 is TGCGCCAGCAGTCCCCTAGTTCCCACCGGGGAGCTGTTTTTT. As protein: CASSPLVPTGELFF. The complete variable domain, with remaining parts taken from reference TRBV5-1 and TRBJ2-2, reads KAGVTQTPRYLIKTRGQQVTLSCSPISGHRSVSWYQQTPGQGLQFLFEYFSETQRNKGNFPGRFSGRQFSNSRSEMNVSTLELGDSALYLCASSPLVPTGELFFGEGSRLTVL.

The CDR3 DNA is TGTGCCAGCAGCCACCGGACTAGCGGGGGGCTGTCCTACGAGCAGTACTTC. This encodes CASSHRTSGGLSYEQYF. The chain uses TRBV7-2 and TRBJ2-7; TRBD2 matches 14 bases. Germline CDR1 and CDR2: SGHTA and FQGNSA. Trimming removed 5 bases from V and 1 base from J; junction bases left unmatched: 7. CDR3 size: 17 residues.

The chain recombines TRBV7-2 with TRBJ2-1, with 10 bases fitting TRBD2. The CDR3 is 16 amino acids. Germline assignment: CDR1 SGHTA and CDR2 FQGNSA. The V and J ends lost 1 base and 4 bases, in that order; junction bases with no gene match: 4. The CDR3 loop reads CASSLDGSGGYNEQFF. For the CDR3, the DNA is TGTGCCAGCAGCTTAGATGGTAGCGGGGGGTACAATGAGCAGTTCTTC.

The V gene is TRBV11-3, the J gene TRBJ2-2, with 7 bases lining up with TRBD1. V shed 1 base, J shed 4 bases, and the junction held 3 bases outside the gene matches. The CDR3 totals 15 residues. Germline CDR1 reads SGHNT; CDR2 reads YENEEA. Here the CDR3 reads CASSLGGQSTGELFF. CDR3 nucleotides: TGTGCCAGCAGCTTAGGGGGACAGAGCACCGGGGAGCTGTTTTTT.

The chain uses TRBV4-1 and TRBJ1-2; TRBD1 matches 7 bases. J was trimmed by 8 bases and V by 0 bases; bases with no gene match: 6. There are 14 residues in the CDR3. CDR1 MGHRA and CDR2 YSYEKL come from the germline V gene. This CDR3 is CASSQENRGVGYTF. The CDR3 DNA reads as TGCGCCAGCAGCCAAGAAAACAGGGGAGTCGGCTACACCTTC.